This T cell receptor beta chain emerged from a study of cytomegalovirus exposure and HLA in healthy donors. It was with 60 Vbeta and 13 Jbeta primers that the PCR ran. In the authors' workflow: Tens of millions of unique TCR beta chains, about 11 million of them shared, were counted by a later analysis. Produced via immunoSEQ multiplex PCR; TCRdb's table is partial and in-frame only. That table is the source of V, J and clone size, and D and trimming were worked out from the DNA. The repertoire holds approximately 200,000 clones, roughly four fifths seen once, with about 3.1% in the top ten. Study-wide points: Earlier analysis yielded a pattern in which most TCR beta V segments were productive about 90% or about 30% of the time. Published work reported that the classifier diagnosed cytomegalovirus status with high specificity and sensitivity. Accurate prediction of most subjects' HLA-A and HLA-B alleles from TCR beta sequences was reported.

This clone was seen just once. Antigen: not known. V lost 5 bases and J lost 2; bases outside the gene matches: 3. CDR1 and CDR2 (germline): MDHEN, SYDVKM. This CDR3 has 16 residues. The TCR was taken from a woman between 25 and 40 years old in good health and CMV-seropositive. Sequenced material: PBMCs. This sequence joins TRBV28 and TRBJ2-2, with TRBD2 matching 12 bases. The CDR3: CASSMGLAGNTGELFF. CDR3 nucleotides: TGTGCCAGCAGTATGGGACTAGCGGGTAACACCGGGGAGCTGTTTTTT.